A selection of T cell receptor beta chains follows, all from one sample in a study of monozygotic twins with inflammatory bowel disease. TCRdb re-called the 5' RACE reads and gives one entry per CDR3 protein, without DNA. The table lists 310,000 or so distinct CDR3 sequences. The material sequenced was blood. These receptors originate from a human donor with ulcerative colitis or Crohn's disease, or a healthy co-twin of an affected twin (not recorded which). Both conserved end residues are part of each CDR3.

v_gene: TRBV28; j_gene: TRBJ1-2; CDR3aa: CASSGAGTGFYGYTF
v_gene: TRBV4-1; j_gene: TRBJ1-1; CDR3aa: CASSHDQGVDTEAFF
v_gene: TRBV5-1; j_gene: TRBJ2-2; CDR3aa: CATGQGNTGELFF
v_gene: TRBV10-3; j_gene: TRBJ2-3; CDR3aa: CTISGRAGLAGGQDTQYF
v_gene: TRBV20-1; j_gene: TRBJ2-1; CDR3aa: CSARTGLEYYEQFF
v_gene: TRBV30; j_gene: TRBJ1-1; CDR3aa: CAWSLFGGTEAFF
v_gene: TRBV11-3; j_gene: TRBJ2-2; CDR3aa: CASSKPGGENTGELFF
v_gene: TRBV20-1; j_gene: TRBJ2-5; CDR3aa: CSARRRVLAVQETQYF
v_gene: TRBV7-6; j_gene: TRBJ2-3; CDR3aa: CASSPWTSARGTDTQYF
v_gene: TRBV4-1; j_gene: TRBJ2-5; CDR3aa: CASSPSPGEETQYF
v_gene: TRBV6-1; j_gene: TRBJ2-6; CDR3aa: CASSEALAGVISGANVLTF
v_gene: TRBV10-2; j_gene: TRBJ2-1; CDR3aa: CASISGSGGEQFF
v_gene: TRBV5-5; j_gene: TRBJ2-5; CDR3aa: CASSPNALANGETQYF
v_gene: TRBV30; j_gene: TRBJ2-3; CDR3aa: CAWSGTAITDTQYF
v_gene: TRBV5-1; j_gene: TRBJ2-7; CDR3aa: CASSLDPGAYEQYF
v_gene: TRBV4-1; j_gene: TRBJ2-1; CDR3aa: CASSPSSGGGWYEQFF
v_gene: TRBV16; j_gene: TRBJ1-6; CDR3aa: CASSQSRVGAPLHF
v_gene: TRBV12-3/TRBV12-4; j_gene: TRBJ2-2; CDR3aa: CASSYGQGLTGELFF
v_gene: TRBV5-1; j_gene: TRBJ2-7; CDR3aa: CASSSTRDRGYEQYF
v_gene: TRBV9; j_gene: TRBJ2-1; CDR3aa: CASSALSGRADEQFF